The entry that follows covers one T cell receptor beta chain sequence. Its target is not known. V lost 3 bases, J lost 4 bases, and 9 bases lay in between. Germline assignment: CDR1 DFQATT and CDR2 SNEGSKA (reference sequence). This CDR3 contains 12 residues. The data originate from a study of identical twins. Study-level points and caveats: Among monozygotic twins, out-of-frame TCR alpha sharing exceeded what models predicted.

A universal primer binding site was introduced by template switching. The final cDNA contained unique molecular identifiers. MiXCR, run by TCRdb on the 5' RACE reads, gives a single entry per CDR3 protein. The sample records hundreds of thousands of distinct CDR3 sequences, about 20% being singletons. The sample also formed part of further work on T cells expressing NK-cell markers.

The chain employs TRBV20-1 and TRBJ2-5; D remains ambiguous. This TCR derives from a woman between 18 and 29 years old in good health. Sequenced sample: PBMCs. The CDR3 here is CSARGTSETQYF. The CDR3 DNA reads TGCAGTGCTAGGGGAACTTCAGAGACCCAGTACTTC.